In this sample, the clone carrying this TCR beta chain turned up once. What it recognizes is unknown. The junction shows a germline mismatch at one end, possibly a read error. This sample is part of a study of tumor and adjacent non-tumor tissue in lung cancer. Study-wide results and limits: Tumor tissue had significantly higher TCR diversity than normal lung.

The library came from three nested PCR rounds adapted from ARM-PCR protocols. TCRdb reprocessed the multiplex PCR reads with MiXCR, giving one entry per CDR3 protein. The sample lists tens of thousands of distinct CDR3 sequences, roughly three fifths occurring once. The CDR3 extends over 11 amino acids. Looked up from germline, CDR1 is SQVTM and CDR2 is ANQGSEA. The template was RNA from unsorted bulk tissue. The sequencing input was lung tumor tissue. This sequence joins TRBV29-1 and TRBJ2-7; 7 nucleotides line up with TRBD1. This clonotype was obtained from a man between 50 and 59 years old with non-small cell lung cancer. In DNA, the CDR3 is TGTAGCGTTACAGGGGACGTGGAGCAGTACTTC. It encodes CSVTGDVEQYF.